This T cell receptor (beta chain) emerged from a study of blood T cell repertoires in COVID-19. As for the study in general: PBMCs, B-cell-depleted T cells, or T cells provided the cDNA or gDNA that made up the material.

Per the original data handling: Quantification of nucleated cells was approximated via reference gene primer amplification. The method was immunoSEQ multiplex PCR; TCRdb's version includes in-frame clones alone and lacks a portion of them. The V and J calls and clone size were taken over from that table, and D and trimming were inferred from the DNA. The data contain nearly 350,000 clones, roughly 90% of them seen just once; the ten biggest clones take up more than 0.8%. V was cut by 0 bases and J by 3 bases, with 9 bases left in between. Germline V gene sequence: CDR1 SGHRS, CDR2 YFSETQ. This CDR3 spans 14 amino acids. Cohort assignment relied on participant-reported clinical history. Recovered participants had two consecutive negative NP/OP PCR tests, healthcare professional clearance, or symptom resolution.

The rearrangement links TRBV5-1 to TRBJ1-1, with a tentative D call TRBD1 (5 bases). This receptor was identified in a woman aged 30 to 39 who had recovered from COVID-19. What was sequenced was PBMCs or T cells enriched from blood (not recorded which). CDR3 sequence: CASSLEQGDTEAFF. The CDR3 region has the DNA TGCGCCAGCAGCTTGGAACAAGGGGACACTGAAGCTTTCTTT.